This T cell receptor beta chain was recorded in a study of blood T cell repertoires in COVID-19. Sequenced by immunoSEQ multiplex PCR; TCRdb stores in-frame clones only, minus some. In the table there are 65,000 to 80,000 clones, about nine tenths of which are singletons. Trimming cost V 0 bases and J 2 bases, with 16 bases left between them. Germline V lookup: CDR1 LNHDA, CDR2 SQIVND (reference sequence). The CDR3 extends over 17 amino acids. This sequence originates from a man aged 45-65 years with active COVID-19. This sequence joins TRBV19 and TRBJ1-2; TRBD1 might be the D (6 bases). Sequencing was carried out using peripheral blood. In nucleotides, the CDR3 is TGTGCCAGTAGTATAGAACGCAGCGGGACATCAAACTATGGCTACACCTTC. Its translation: CASSIERSGTSNYGYTF.